Listed below are T cell receptor beta chains from one sample, sequenced in a study of T cell responses to AZD1222 COVID-19 vaccine. Repertoires were generated with immunoSEQ multiplex PCR, while TCRdb's copy carries only in-frame clones and drops some. The sample contains more than 75,000 clones, about 91% of which appear only once. Sequenced here: peripheral blood, sampled 28 days after the second AZD1222 dose. These receptors all come from an adult who received the AZD1222 COVID-19 vaccine. CDR3s include the opening cysteine and the closing phenylalanine or tryptophan. The order of the fields is J gene, D gene, clone size, V gene, CDR3 DNA, CDR3 protein. The D gene is left open where the match is weak. A clone size is listed for some rows: how often the clone was seen (once, few, many), or a class if it is expanded.

TRBJ2-1	TRBD1	.	TRBV7-9	TGTGCCAGCAGCTCCCGGGACAGGGTCCACAATGAGCAGTTCTTC	CASSSRDRVHNEQFF
TRBJ1-1	.	.	TRBV9	TGTGCCAGCAGCGGAGGGGACTGGGAGGGAACTGAAGCTTTCTTT	CASSGGDWEGTEAFF
TRBJ1-6	.	.	TRBV10-2	TGCGCCAGCAGCCTCGACAGGAACTCCTATAATTCACCCCTCCACTTT	CASSLDRNSYNSPLHF
TRBJ1-1	.	.	TRBV5-1	TGCGCCAGCAGCTTGGGACAGAGGCCTGAAGCTTTCTTT	CASSLGQRPEAFF
TRBJ2-7	TRBD2	.	TRBV27	TGTGCCAGCTCGTACGGGGGAGGGCCGGGGTACGAGCAGTACTTC	CASSYGGGPGYEQYF
TRBJ1-1	.	.	TRBV9	TGTGCCAGCAGCGTAGAGACAGGCACCCAAGCTTTCTTT	CASSVETGTQAFF
TRBJ1-5	.	.	TRBV30	TGTGCCTGGAGTGTACGGGATCCCCGGAATCAGCCCCAGCATTTT	CAWSVRDPRNQPQHF
TRBJ2-3	TRBD2	.	TRBV3-1/TRBV3-2	TGTGCCAGCAGCCCCCTAGCGGGAGCAGATACGCAGTATTTT	CASSPLAGADTQYF
TRBJ1-5	.	.	TRBV18	TGTGCCAGCTCACGGACAGAGGGGGGTCAGCCCCAGCATTTT	CASSRTEGGQPQHF
TRBJ2-2	.	.	TRBV5-4	TGTGCCAGCAGCTTAAACAGAGGAGCCGGGGAGCTGTTTTTT	CASSLNRGAGELFF
TRBJ1-2	.	.	TRBV27	TGTGCCAGCAGTTTCTCCGGGGCGCTCTATGGCTACACCTTC	CASSFSGALYGYTF
TRBJ2-1	.	.	TRBV12-3/TRBV12-4	TGTGCCAGCGGGGACTTTTACAATGAGCAGTTCTTC	CASGDFYNEQFF
TRBJ1-6	TRBD1	.	TRBV7-2	TGTGCCAGCACGGACAGGGGTGATTCACCCCTCCACTTT	CASTDRGDSPLHF
TRBJ2-7	.	few	TRBV5-4	TGTGCCAGCAGCTTGGTTATGGGGACCACCCCCTACGAGCAGTACTTC	CASSLVMGTTPYEQYF
TRBJ2-1	.	.	TRBV24-1	TGTGCCACCAGTCAGGCCTACAACAATGAGCAGTTCTTC	CATSQAYNNEQFF
TRBJ1-6	TRBD1	.	TRBV6-5	TGTGCCAGCAGTCAGGGGGCTTTTAATTCACCCCTCCACTTT	CASSQGAFNSPLHF
TRBJ1-1	TRBD1	.	TRBV10-3	TGTGCCATCAGTGACGGGACAGTCAACACTGAAGCTTTCTTT	CAISDGTVNTEAFF
TRBJ1-4	TRBD1	.	TRBV30	TGTGCCTGGAGCACCGGGACAGGTGAAAAACTGTTTTTT	CAWSTGTGEKLFF
TRBJ2-7	.	.	TRBV11-2	TGTGCCAGCAGCTTAGCCTCCTGGAGGTACGAGCAGTACTTC	CASSLASWRYEQYF
TRBJ2-7	TRBD2	.	TRBV7-2	TGTGCCAGCAGCTCGGGACTAGCGAACTACGAGCAGTACTTC	CASSSGLANYEQYF
TRBJ1-5	.	.	TRBV6-2/TRBV6-3	TGTGCCAGCAGTTACGACGGGGGTTGGAATCAGCCCCAGCATTTT	CASSYDGGWNQPQHF
TRBJ2-1	TRBD1	.	TRBV6-5	TGTGCCAGCAGCCGACAGGGCGGGAATGAGCAGTTCTTC	CASSRQGGNEQFF
TRBJ2-1	.	.	TRBV28	TGTGCCAGCGGCGGACGCTACAATGAGCAGTTCTTC	CASGGRYNEQFF
TRBJ2-3	.	.	TRBV2	TGTGCCAGGGGTGTTGATGATACGCAGTATTTT	CARGVDDTQYF
TRBJ1-2	.	.	TRBV5-1	TGCGCCAGCAGCTTGGGACAGAACTATGGCTACACCTTC	CASSLGQNYGYTF
TRBJ2-7	.	.	TRBV2	TGTGCCAGCACCCTGAGGAGCCTCTACGAGCAGTACTTC	CASTLRSLYEQYF
TRBJ2-1	TRBD2	.	TRBV12-3/TRBV12-4	TGTGCCACACAGCGGGAGGCGGGGAATGAGCAGTTCTTC	CATQREAGNEQFF
TRBJ2-1	.	few	TRBV6-2/TRBV6-3	TGTGCCAGCAGCACGTCCGGAGGTTACAATGAGCAGTTCTTC	CASSTSGGYNEQFF
TRBJ2-3	TRBD2	.	TRBV7-9	TGTGCCAGCAGCATACTAGCGGGAGGGCCCGGAGATACGCAGTATTTT	CASSILAGGPGDTQYF
TRBJ1-4	.	.	TRBV5-1	TGCGCCAGCAGCTTGGGGGGGCTGGGGCCGGATCCAACTAATGAAAAACTGTTTTTT	CASSLGGLGPDPTNEKLFF
TRBJ2-5	TRBD1	.	TRBV29-1	TGCAGCGTTGCTAGGGACAGGGGTAGGGAGACCCAGTACTTC	CSVARDRGRETQYF